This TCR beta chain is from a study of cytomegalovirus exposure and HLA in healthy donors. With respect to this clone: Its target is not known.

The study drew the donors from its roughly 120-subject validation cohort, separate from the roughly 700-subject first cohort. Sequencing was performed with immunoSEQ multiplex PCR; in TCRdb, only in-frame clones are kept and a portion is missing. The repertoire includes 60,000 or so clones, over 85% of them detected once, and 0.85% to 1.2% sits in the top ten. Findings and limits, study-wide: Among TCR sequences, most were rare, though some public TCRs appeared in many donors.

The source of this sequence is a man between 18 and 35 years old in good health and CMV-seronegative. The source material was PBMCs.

The CDR3 bases are TGTGCCAGTAGTCAGGGGAACGGGAACACTGAAGCTTTCTTT. Protein product: CASSQGNGNTEAFF. This chain joins TRBV19 and TRBJ1-1; possible D gene TRBD1, 6 bases. This CDR3 has 14 amino acids. Looked up from germline, CDR1 is LNHDA and CDR2 is SQIVND (reference sequence). V was pared by 5 bases and J by 1 base, with 11 bases between. The whole variable domain, filled in from reference TRBV19 and TRBJ1-1, reads DGGITQSPKYLFRKEGQNVTLSCEQNLNHDAMYWYRQDPGQGLRLIYYSQIVNDFQKGDIAEGYSVSREKKESFPLTVTSAQKNPTAFYLCASSQGNGNTEAFFGQGTRLTVV.